This T cell receptor beta chain was captured by sequencing in a study of CD4 T cells in relation to SARS-CoV-2 and coronaviruses. With regard to this clone: Its antigen is currently unknown.

The unexposed donors gave CD4+ T cells in about 2011-2018, prior to COVID-19. The cells were cultured for approximately ten days before CD4+ T cells were isolated. Sequencing used immunoSEQ multiplex PCR; TCRdb keeps in-frame clones, though not all of them. This table holds about 26,000 clones, about 70% found once. The origin of this receptor is a human donor in good health. Sequencing used CD4+ T cells from PBMCs, cultured in vitro.

The CDR3 DNA is TGTGCCAGCAGCTTAGCGGCTGGGGCGGCAGGAACCTACGAGCAGTACTTC. The encoded protein is CASSLAAGAAGTYEQYF. This chain connects TRBV7-6 to TRBJ2-7; D might be TRBD1 (5 bases). The CDR3 length is 17 residues. Deletions cut 0 bases from V and 2 bases from J, with 17 bases between. Germline CDR1 SGHVS, CDR2 FNYEAQ. Full variable domain (remainder filled in from reference TRBV7-6 and TRBJ2-7): GAGVSQSPRYKVTKRGQDVALRCDPISGHVSLYWYRQALGQGPEFLTYFNYEAQQDKSGLPNDRFSAERPEGSISTLTIQRTEQRDSAMYRCASSLAAGAAGTYEQYFGPGTRLTVT.